The present T cell receptor beta chain was sequenced within a study of blood T cell repertoires in COVID-19. Study at large: Samples of COVID-19 (acute and convalescent) were obtained from the United States, Italy and Spain.

Clones were sequenced by immunoSEQ multiplex PCR, and TCRdb holds only the in-frame ones, with some missing. Of over 100,000 clones in the sample, 85% to 90% were seen once. CDR3 length: 15 amino acids. V shed 3 bases, J shed 7 bases, and the junction held 5 bases outside the gene matches. Germline assignment: CDR1 SGHTA and CDR2 FQGTGA. The rearrangement links TRBV7-3 to TRBJ2-1; 11 nucleotides line up with TRBD2. The source of this sequence is a man older than 75 with acute or convalescent COVID-19. The sequencing input was peripheral blood. The CDR3 sequence is CASSLQTSGENEQFF. As DNA, the CDR3 is TGTGCCAGCAGCTTGCAGACTAGCGGGGAGAATGAGCAGTTCTTC.